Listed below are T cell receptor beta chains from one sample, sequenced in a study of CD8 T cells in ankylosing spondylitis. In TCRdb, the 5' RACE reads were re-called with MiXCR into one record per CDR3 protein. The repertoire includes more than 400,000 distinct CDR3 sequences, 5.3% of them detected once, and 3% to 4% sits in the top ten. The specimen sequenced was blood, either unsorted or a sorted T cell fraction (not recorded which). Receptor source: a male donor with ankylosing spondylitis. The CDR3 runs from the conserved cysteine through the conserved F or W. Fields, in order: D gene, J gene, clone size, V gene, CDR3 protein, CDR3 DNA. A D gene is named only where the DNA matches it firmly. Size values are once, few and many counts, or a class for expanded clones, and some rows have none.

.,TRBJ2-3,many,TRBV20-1,CSANRYRRADTQYF,TGCAGTGCGAACCGTTATCGGCGGGCAGATACGCAGTATTTT
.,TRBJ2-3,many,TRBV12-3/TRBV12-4,CASSPRQVTDTQYF,TGTGCCAGCAGTCCCCGACAGGTCACAGATACGCAGTATTTT
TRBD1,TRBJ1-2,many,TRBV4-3,CASSQDIDRADGYTF,TGCGCCAGCAGCCAAGATATTGACAGGGCCGATGGCTACACCTTC
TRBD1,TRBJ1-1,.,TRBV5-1,CASSYNRGVNTEAFF,TGCGCCAGCAGCTACAACAGGGGGGTGAACACTGAAGCTTTCTTT
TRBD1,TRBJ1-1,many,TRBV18,CASSPRTGGNTEAFF,TGTGCCAGCTCACCTCGGACAGGGGGGAACACTGAAGCTTTCTTT
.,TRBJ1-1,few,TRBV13,CASSLGREVANTEAFF,TGTGCCAGCAGCTTGGGTCGGGAGGTGGCCAACACTGAAGCTTTCTTT
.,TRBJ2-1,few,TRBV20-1,CSARVSPAYNEQFF,TGCAGTGCTAGAGTTTCTCCGGCTTACAATGAGCAGTTCTTC
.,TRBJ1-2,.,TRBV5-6,CATLSVRGYQYGYTF,TGTGCCACCTTATCTGTCCGGGGCTACCAATATGGCTACACCTTC
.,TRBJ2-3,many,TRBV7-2,CASSPNSGGNTQYF,TGTGCCAGCAGCCCAAATTCAGGTGGGAATACGCAGTATTTT
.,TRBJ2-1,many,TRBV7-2,CASSPERARTYNEQFF,TGTGCCAGCAGCCCAGAGCGGGCAAGGACCTACAATGAGCAGTTCTTC
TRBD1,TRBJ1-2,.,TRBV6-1,CASRKNAGTEYGYTF,TGTGCCAGCAGAAAAAATGCCGGGACAGAGTATGGCTACACCTTC
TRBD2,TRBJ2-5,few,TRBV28,CASERGTSGTWQETQYF,TGTGCCAGCGAAAGGGGGACTAGCGGGACCTGGCAAGAGACCCAGTACTTC
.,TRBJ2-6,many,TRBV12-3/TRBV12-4,CASRPYGANVLTF,TGTGCCAGCAGGCCATATGGGGCCAACGTCCTGACTTTC
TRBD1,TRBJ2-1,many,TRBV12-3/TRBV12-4,CASSWTGSNEQFF,TGTGCCAGCAGTTGGACAGGGAGCAATGAGCAGTTCTTC
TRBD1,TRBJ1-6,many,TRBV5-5,CASSPRTGKDNSPLHF,TGTGCCAGCAGCCCCCGGACAGGGAAGGATAATTCACCCCTCCACTTT
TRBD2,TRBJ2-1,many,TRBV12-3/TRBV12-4,CASSLVSGAGGRNEQFF,TGTGCCAGCAGTTTAGTGTCTGGCGCGGGGGGGCGGAATGAGCAGTTCTTC
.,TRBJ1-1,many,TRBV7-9,CASSVHSWGNAEAFF,TGTGCCAGCAGCGTTCATTCCTGGGGGAATGCTGAAGCTTTCTTT
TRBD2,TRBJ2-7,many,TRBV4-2,CASSQDLLAGPYEQYF,TGTGCCAGCAGCCAAGATCTACTAGCGGGACCCTACGAGCAGTACTTC
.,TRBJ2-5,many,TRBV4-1,CASSQESIGWTQYF,TGCGCCAGCAGCCAAGAGTCGATAGGCTGGACCCAGTACTTC
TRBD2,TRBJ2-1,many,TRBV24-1,CATGLAGARRQFF,TGTGCCACGGGACTAGCGGGAGCTCGGCGGCAGTTCTTC
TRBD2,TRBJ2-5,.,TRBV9,CASSVGRTSEETQYF,TGTGCCAGCAGCGTAGGCAGGACTAGCGAAGAGACCCAGTACTTC
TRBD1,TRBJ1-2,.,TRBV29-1,CSVQGSDRDYGYTF,TGCAGCGTTCAAGGATCCGACAGGGACTATGGCTACACCTTC
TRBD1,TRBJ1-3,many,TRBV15,CATSRSRQGWNTIYF,TGTGCCACCAGCAGATCGCGACAGGGGTGGAACACCATATATTTT
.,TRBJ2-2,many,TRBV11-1,CASRTVHWDTGELFF,TGTGCCAGCAGGACAGTCCATTGGGACACCGGGGAGCTGTTTTTT
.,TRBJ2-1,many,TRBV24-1,CATSDQMPVLGLDSAYNEQFF,TGTGCCACCAGTGACCAGATGCCTGTATTGGGCCTGGACAGCGCCTACAATGAGCAGTTCTTC
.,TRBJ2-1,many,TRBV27,CASSTSGLYNEQFF,TGTGCCAGCAGTACGAGCGGGCTTTACAATGAGCAGTTCTTC
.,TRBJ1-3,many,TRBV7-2,CASSSQGGRGNTIYF,TGTGCCAGCAGCTCCCAGGGTGGAAGAGGAAACACCATATATTTT
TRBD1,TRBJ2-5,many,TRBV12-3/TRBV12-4,CASTPDRAYQETQYF,TGTGCCAGCACCCCGGACAGGGCGTACCAAGAGACCCAGTACTTC
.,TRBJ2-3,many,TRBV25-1,CASSEGVLGRTDTQYF,TGTGCCAGCAGTGAAGGAGTCCTAGGACGCACAGATACGCAGTATTTT
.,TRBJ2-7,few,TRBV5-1,CASSLEGPREQYF,TGCGCCAGCAGCTTGGAAGGACCGCGGGAGCAGTACTTC
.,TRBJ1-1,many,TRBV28,CASSWERGSVGLNTEAFF,TGTGCCAGCAGTTGGGAGAGGGGGTCGGTGGGGCTTAACACTGAAGCTTTCTTT
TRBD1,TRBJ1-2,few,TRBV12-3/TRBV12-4,CASSFGPGQGAGYTF,TGTGCCAGCAGTTTCGGACCCGGACAGGGGGCTGGCTACACCTTC
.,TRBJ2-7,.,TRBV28,CASRIGGTGTYEQYF,TGTGCCAGCAGGATCGGGGGTACAGGGACCTACGAGCAGTACTTC
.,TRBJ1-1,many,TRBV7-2,CASSSMGAMNTEAFF,TGTGCCAGCAGCTCCATGGGGGCCATGAACACTGAAGCTTTCTTT
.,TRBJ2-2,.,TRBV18,CASSPNREDTGELFF,TGTGCCAGCTCACCTAACAGGGAAGACACCGGGGAGCTGTTTTTT
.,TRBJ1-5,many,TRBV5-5,CASSFQGGRDQPQHF,TGTGCCAGCAGCTTTCAAGGGGGTAGGGATCAGCCCCAGCATTTT
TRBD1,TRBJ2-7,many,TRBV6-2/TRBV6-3,CASSWGQGIYEQYF,TGTGCCAGCAGTTGGGGACAGGGTATCTACGAGCAGTACTTC
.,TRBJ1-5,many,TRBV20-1,CSPNKGVDQPQHF,TGCAGTCCCAACAAAGGGGTTGATCAGCCCCAGCATTTT
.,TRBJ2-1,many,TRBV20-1,CSALPGADEEQFF,TGCAGTGCCCTTCCCGGGGCTGACGAAGAGCAGTTCTTC
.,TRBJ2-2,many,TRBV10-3,CAISRKTGSNTGELFF,TGTGCCATCAGTAGAAAAACCGGATCGAACACCGGGGAGCTGTTTTTT
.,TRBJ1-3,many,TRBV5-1,CASSPNWASGNTIYF,TGCGCCAGCAGCCCTAACTGGGCCTCTGGAAACACCATATATTTT
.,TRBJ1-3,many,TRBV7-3,CASSRTGSSGNTIYF,TGTGCCAGCAGCCGTACAGGGAGCTCTGGAAACACCATATATTTT
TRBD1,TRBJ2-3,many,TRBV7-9,CASSRDRGLLTDTQYF,TGTGCCAGCAGCCGGGACAGGGGGTTGTTGACAGATACGCAGTATTTT
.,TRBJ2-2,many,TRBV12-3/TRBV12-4,CASRVSGSPANTGELFF,TGTGCCAGTCGTGTTTCAGGTTCCCCCGCGAACACCGGGGAGCTGTTTTTT
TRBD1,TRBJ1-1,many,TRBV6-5,CASSLGTGDGTEAFF,TGTGCCAGCAGTTTAGGGACAGGGGACGGAACTGAAGCTTTCTTT
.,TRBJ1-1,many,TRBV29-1,CSVVRGSGRATGEAFF,TGCAGCGTTGTGAGAGGTTCGGGCAGGGCGACGGGTGAAGCTTTCTTT
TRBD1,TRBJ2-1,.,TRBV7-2,CASRWDRGHEQFF,TGTGCCAGCAGATGGGACAGGGGGCATGAGCAGTTCTTC
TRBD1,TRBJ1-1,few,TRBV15,CATSPRTGAEAFF,TGTGCCACCAGCCCCCGGACAGGGGCTGAAGCTTTCTTT
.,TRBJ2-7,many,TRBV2,CASKGDRYEQYF,TGTGCCAGCAAAGGGGACCGGTACGAGCAGTACTTC
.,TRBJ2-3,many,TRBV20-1,CSAREPGPKRNTQYF,TGCAGTGCTAGAGAACCCGGGCCAAAAAGAAATACGCAGTATTTT
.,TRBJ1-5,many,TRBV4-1,CASSQGIRDNQPQHF,TGCGCCAGCAGCCAAGGTATCAGGGACAATCAGCCCCAGCATTTT
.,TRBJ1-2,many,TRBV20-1,CSARGQRIGYTF,TGCAGTGCTAGAGGGCAGAGGATTGGCTACACCTTC
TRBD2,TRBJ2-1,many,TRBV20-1,CSGERVSSGSDEQFF,TGCAGTGGGGAGCGGGTCTCTAGCGGGAGTGATGAGCAGTTCTTC
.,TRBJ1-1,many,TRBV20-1,CSARWGLKSEAFF,TGCAGTGCTAGGTGGGGATTAAAGAGTGAAGCTTTCTTT
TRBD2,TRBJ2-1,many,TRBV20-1,CSARDLVAGAGEQFF,TGCAGTGCTAGAGATCTGGTAGCGGGAGCGGGGGAGCAGTTCTTC